These 19 T cell receptor beta chains were sequenced from one sample in a study of T cell repertoires in cytomegalovirus infection. TCRdb recomputed calls from the reads with MiXCR, one row per CDR3 protein. Among 62,000 or so distinct CDR3 sequences listed, about 19% were seen once. No antigen is known for these receptors. This sample comprised CD8+ T cells from cultured PBMCs, obtained from culture after CMV antigen stimulation. Receptor source: a human donor in good health (CMV status not recorded). Some clones in this sample may be carry-over from other donors' samples.

J is TRBJ1-1 and V is TRBV19; tentative D call: TRBD1 (5 bases). Germline values: CDR1 LNHDA, CDR2 SQIVND (reference sequence). V was shortened by 3 bases and J by 0 bases, with 11 bases between the two germline ends. The CDR3 extends over 15 amino acids. CDR3 residues: CASSITGRMNTEAFF. The CDR3 bases are TGTGCCAGTAGTATTACAGGTCGCATGAACACTGAAGCTTTCTTT.

This clonotype was counted a few times. The chain employs TRBV7-9 and TRBJ2-5, with TRBD2 matching over 14 bases. V shed 5 bases and J 5 bases; nucleotides not matched to a gene: 4. This CDR3 has 15 residues. Germline CDR1 reads SEHNR; CDR2 reads FQNEAQ (reference sequence). CDR3 protein: CASSPRTSGGETQYF. CDR3 coding DNA: TGTGCCAGCAGCCCTCGGACTAGCGGGGGGGAGACCCAGTACTTC.

The chain links TRBV25-1 to TRBJ1-5; no clear D. Trimming stripped 2 bases from V and 3 bases from J, with 8 bases between. Germline CDR1 and CDR2: MGHDK and SYGVNS. The CDR3 runs 14 residues. The DNA of the CDR3 is TGTGCCAGCAGTGAACGCGGTTACAATCAGCCCCAGCATTTT. Amino acids: CASSERGYNQPQHF.

This clonotype was seen more than once but under ten times. The chain recombines TRBV7-2 with TRBJ2-3, with TRBD2 as a possible D gene (5 bases). V was cut by 0 bases and J by 2 bases, with 12 bases left in between. CDR3 size: 16 residues. Germline V gene lookup returns CDR1 SGHTA and CDR2 FQGNSA. This chain's CDR3 is CASSLALAPSTDTQYF. The CDR3 DNA is TGTGCCAGCAGCTTAGCGCTAGCACCCTCCACAGATACGCAGTATTTT. The entire variable domain, with the rest obtained from reference TRBV7-2 and TRBJ2-3, is as follows: GAGVSQSPSNKVTEKGKDVELRCDPISGHTALYWYRQSLGQGLEFLIYFQGNSAPDKSGLPSDRFSAERTGGSVSTLTIQRTQQEDSAVYLCASSLALAPSTDTQYFGPGTRLTVL.

This clonotype was recorded a few times. The V and J genes are TRBV7-2 and TRBJ1-2; D is perhaps TRBD1 (5 bases). CDR3 size: 16 residues. Germline V gene data show CDR1 as SGHTA and CDR2 as FQGNSA. Trimming took 4 bases from V and 3 from J, leaving 18 bases between them. In nucleotides, the CDR3 is TGTGCCAGCAGCTCAACCCTCGCTGGCAGGGACTATGGCTACACCTTC. Translated: CASSSTLAGRDYGYTF.

The rearrangement links TRBV20-1 to TRBJ1-1; 10 bases agree with TRBD1. This CDR3 has 14 residues. Germline lookup yields CDR1 DFQATT and CDR2 SNEGSKA (reference sequence). The ends lost 0 bases at V and 6 bases at J; junction bases unmatched: 4. CDR3 protein: CSARDPGQGPEAFF. The DNA of the CDR3 is TGCAGTGCTAGAGACCCGGGACAGGGGCCTGAAGCTTTCTTT.

This clonotype was seen only a few times. The chain joins TRBV6-5 to TRBJ1-1; 10 nucleotides agree with TRBD1. V lost 0 bases and J lost 8; bases outside the gene matches: 18. Per germline, CDR1 MNHEY and CDR2 SVGAGI. The CDR3 covers 19 residues. Here the CDR3 reads CASSYSSTGQGGEVDEAFF. The CDR3 DNA sequence: TGTGCCAGCAGTTACTCTAGCACAGGACAGGGGGGTGAGGTGGACGAAGCTTTCTTT.

The chain has TRBV19 and TRBJ2-7; 11 nucleotides line up with TRBD2. With V trimmed by 8 bases and J by 2 bases, 8 bases remained unmatched. This CDR3 has 15 amino acids. Germline CDR1 and CDR2: LNHDA and SQIVND (reference sequence). The CDR3 sequence: CASSPGTSGPYEQYF. The CDR3 coding sequence is TGTGCCAGTTCTCCCGGGACTAGCGGACCCTACGAGCAGTACTTC.

This clonotype occurred a few times. The CDR3 bases are TGCGCCAGCAGCCTGAGGACACTAAACACTGAAGCTTTCTTT. This translates into CASSLRTLNTEAFF. This chain joins TRBV4-1 and TRBJ1-1; a weak D match, TRBD1 (5 bases). This CDR3 is 14 amino acids long. The germline V gene has CDR1 MGHRA and CDR2 YSYEKL. Trimming cost V 4 bases and J 2 bases, with 11 bases left between them.

This clonotype occurred a few times. The V and J genes are TRBV30 and TRBJ2-7; TRBD2 agrees at 7 bases. From germline, CDR1 is GTSNPN and CDR2 SVGIG (reference sequence). V shed 5 bases and J 0 bases; nucleotides not matched to a gene: 13. This CDR3 comprises 16 residues. CDR3 in DNA: TGTGCCTGGGTCAGGGATTGGGGGGGAAGCTCCTACGAGCAGTACTTC. It is translated as CAWVRDWGGSSYEQYF.

This clonotype has just a few counts. The chain carries TRBV7-8 and TRBJ1-1, with 9 bases that match TRBD1. Germline V gene data show CDR1 as SGHVS and CDR2 as FQNEAQ. The junction had 7 bases not matched to a gene; V was cut back by 5 bases and J by 0 bases. The length of the CDR3 is 16 residues. The CDR3 bases are TGTGCCAGCAGCCCCGGGACAGGGCGGGTGAACACTGAAGCTTTCTTT. It translates to CASSPGTGRVNTEAFF. The whole variable domain, filled in from reference TRBV7-8 and TRBJ1-1, reads GAGVSQSPRYKVAKRGQDVALRCDPISGHVSLFWYQQALGQGPEFLTYFQNEAQLDKSGLPSDRFFAERPEGSVSTLKIQRTQQEDSAVYLCASSPGTGRVNTEAFFGQGTRLTVV.

In this sample, this clonotype turned up many times. The chain carries TRBV7-8 and TRBJ1-2; D is undetermined. V lost 2 bases to trimming and J lost 13 bases, with 23 bases between them. Germline CDR1 and CDR2: SGHVS and FQNEAQ. The CDR3 runs to 15 residues. In nucleotides, the CDR3 is TGTGCCAGCAGCTTACCCGAAATGGTGGAGGACTCCTCCACCTTC. Translation gives CASSLPEMVEDSSTF.

J is TRBJ1-5 and V is TRBV7-2; D may be TRBD1 (5 bases). Per the germline V gene, CDR1 is SGHTA and CDR2 is FQGNSA. The CDR3 has 15 residues. Deletions cut 3 bases from V and 1 base from J, with 10 bases between. The CDR3 protein is CASSLGLGSNQPQHF. In nucleotides, the CDR3 is TGTGCCAGCAGCTTGGGACTGGGGAGCAATCAGCCCCAGCATTTT.

DNA for the CDR3: TGCGCCAGCAGCCTTCGGGTTTCCTACGAGCAGTACTTC. Its translation is CASSLRVSYEQYF. The V and J genes are TRBV4-1 and TRBJ2-7; no reliable D call. The germline V gene has CDR1 MGHRA and CDR2 YSYEKL. This CDR3 is built from 13 residues. Trimming shortened V by 4 bases and J by 1 base, and 8 bases separated the two germline ends.

This clonotype was counted a few times. The junction departs from the called germline gene at one end, perhaps through a read error. This rearrangement joins TRBV28 to TRBJ1-4; 7 bases are shared with TRBD1. Germline V gives CDR1 MDHEN, CDR2 SYDVKM. The CDR3 spans 16 residues. The CDR3 reads CASSQGDRVSNEKLFF. The CDR3 DNA is TGTGCCAGCAGTCAGGGCGACAGGGTTAGTAATGAGAAACTGTTTTTT. Supplemented by reference TRBV28 and TRBJ1-4, the full variable domain reads DVKVTQSSRYLVKRTGEKVFLECVQDMDHENMFWYRQDPGLGLRLIYFSYDVKMKEKGDIPEGYSVSREKKERFSLILESASTNQTSMYLCASSQGDRVSNEKLFFGSGTQLSVL.

This clonotype occurred a few times. V usage is TRBV28 and J usage is TRBJ1-2; possible D gene TRBD1, 5 bases. This CDR3 is built from 13 residues. V lost 3 bases and J 5 bases, leaving 10 bases between the germline ends. Germline CDR1 is MDHEN and CDR2 is SYDVKM. The CDR3 DNA sequence: TGTGCCAGCAGTTTGACAGTCGAGTATGGCTACACCTTC. As protein: CASSLTVEYGYTF.

The J gene is TRBJ2-1, the V gene TRBV20-1, with 13 positions matching TRBD2. With V trimmed by 4 bases and J by 0 bases, 12 bases remained unmatched. Germline CDR1 is DFQATT and CDR2 is SNEGSKA (reference sequence). This CDR3 contains 19 residues. The CDR3 DNA reads TGCAGTGCTACGACTAGGGGACTAGCGGGGTCCCACTCCTACAATGAGCAGTTCTTC. Translation gives CSATTRGLAGSHSYNEQFF.

The chain links TRBV27 to TRBJ1-5; TRBD1 aligns across 8 bases. CDR1 and CDR2 from the germline V gene are MNHEY and SMNVEV (reference sequence). Germline trimming cut 5 bases from V and 6 bases from J; bases unmatched to any gene: 6. The CDR3 is 14 residues long. DNA of the CDR3: TGTGCCAGCAGTCTACAGGGGGTTCCTCAGCCCCAGCATTTT. Its protein product is CASSLQGVPQPQHF.

This clonotype has only a few counts. The gene calls are TRBV7-8 and TRBJ2-1, with TRBD1 identical over 7 bases. CDR1 and CDR2 from the germline V gene are SGHVS and FQNEAQ. V lost 4 bases and J lost 4; bases outside the gene matches: 7. The CDR3 totals 15 residues. The CDR3 nucleotides are TGTGCCAGCAGCTACGGGACAGCCACATACAATGAGCAGTTCTTC. Protein product: CASSYGTATYNEQFF.